One and the same sample provided the 20 T cell receptor beta chains below, sequenced in a study of T-cell reconstitution after alpha-beta-depleted transplantation in children. The TCRbeta library incorporated unique molecular identifiers. TCRdb re-called the PCR reads through MiXCR, storing one row per CDR3 protein. The sample has 380,000 or so distinct CDR3 sequences, roughly 14% seen once. Sequenced here: PBMCs, sampled from the stem cell graft. Every receptor here comes from a human donor who donated a stem cell graft to a child with Fanconi anemia.

This clonotype has a count of ten or more. This rearrangement joins TRBV9 to TRBJ2-5; tentatively, D is TRBD2 (5 bases). Germline assignment: CDR1 SGDLS and CDR2 YYNGEE. This CDR3 is 15 amino acids long. The V gene lost 2 bases and the J gene lost 5 bases, with 16 bases spanning the gap. CDR3 bases: TGTGCCAGCAGCGTGGGAGTGGCTAGAGGGGAGACCCAGTACTTC. This codes for CASSVGVARGETQYF.

This clonotype appeared a few times. Here the CDR3 reads CASSSTTSGGEQYF. The CDR3 nucleotides are TGTGCCAGCAGTTCAACGACTAGCGGGGGCGAGCAGTACTTC. This chain links TRBV12-3 or TRBV12-4 with TRBJ2-7, with 12 bases identical to TRBD2. The CDR3 has 14 residues. The junction had 4 bases not matched to a gene; V was cut back by 4 bases and J by 6 bases.

This clonotype was picked up many times. Here the CDR3 DNA reads TGTGCCAGTAGTATCAGGGGATGGCACAATGAGCAGTTCTTC. Translating gives CASSIRGWHNEQFF. J is TRBJ2-1 and V is TRBV19; perhaps TRBD1 as D (6 bases). CDR1 LNHDA and CDR2 SQIVND come from the germline V gene (reference sequence). This CDR3 region has 14 residues. Between the trimmed V and J ends, which lost 3 bases and 5 bases, there was a span of 11 bases.

The gene calls are TRBV5-1 and TRBJ1-3, with D maybe TRBD1 (5 bases). Germline loops: CDR1 SGHRS, CDR2 YFSETQ. V was clipped by 4 bases and J by 0 bases, with 17 bases between them. CDR3 length: 17 residues. CDR3 amino acids: CASSPNPQASSGNTIYF. CDR3 DNA: TGCGCCAGCAGCCCGAACCCACAGGCCTCCTCTGGAAACACCATATATTTT.

The CDR3 DNA is TGCGCCAGCAGCGGGACAGGTCAACGGAACACTGAAGCTTTCTTT. It yields the protein CASSGTGQRNTEAFF. The chain carries TRBV5-1 and TRBJ1-1; 8 bases are a match to TRBD1. This CDR3 has 15 residues. The junction had 6 bases not matched to a gene; V was cut back by 4 bases and J by 1 base. Germline CDR1 SGHRS, CDR2 YFSETQ.

This clonotype appeared a few times. This sequence joins TRBV5-1 and TRBJ1-4; 7 bases line up with TRBD1. The CDR3 spans 14 residues. Trimming cost V 4 bases and J 8 bases; bases outside gene matches: 8. Germline assignment: CDR1 SGHRS and CDR2 YFSETQ. The chain's CDR3 is CASSVTGRREKLFF. In nucleotides, the CDR3 is TGCGCCAGCAGCGTGACAGGGAGGAGAGAAAAACTGTTTTTT.

This clonotype has at least ten counts. The V gene is TRBV25-1, the J gene TRBJ1-1; D call uncertain. This CDR3 has 15 residues. V was clipped by 5 bases and J by 7 bases, with 20 bases between them. Germline V lookup: CDR1 MGHDK, CDR2 SYGVNS. CDR3 DNA sequence: TGTGCCAGCAGTAAGTCGGGTAGTCCGTTGGGTGAAGCTTTCTTT. It yields the protein CASSKSGSPLGEAFF.

The chain is built from TRBV5-4 and TRBJ2-1, with unresolved D. The CDR3 runs 16 residues. Trimming took off 4 bases at V and 0 bases at J, with 14 bases between the two ends. The germline CDR1 and CDR2 sequences are SGHNT and YYREEE (reference sequence). The CDR3 spells CASSLRPLSSYNEQFF. The DNA for the CDR3 is TGTGCCAGCAGCCTGAGGCCGTTGAGCTCCTACAATGAGCAGTTCTTC. The variable domain in full, with the rest retrieved from reference TRBV5-4 and TRBJ2-1, is ETGVTQSPTHLIKTRGQQVTLRCSSQSGHNTVSWYQQALGQGPQFIFQYYREEENGRGNFPPRFSGLQFPNYSSELNVNALELDDSALYLCASSLRPLSSYNEQFFGPGTRLTVL.

The chain uses TRBV6-1 and TRBJ2-3, with 10 bases that match TRBD2. V lost 3 bases and J lost 13; bases outside the gene matches: 4. This CDR3 comprises 12 residues. Germline V gene lookup returns CDR1 MNHNS and CDR2 SASEGT. CDR3 protein: CASSDSGGGEYF. DNA for the CDR3: TGTGCCAGCAGTGACAGCGGGGGGGGAGAGTATTTT.

The chain joins TRBV29-1 to TRBJ1-1, with 9 nucleotides matching TRBD1. The CDR3 length is 13 residues. V gave up 6 bases and J gave up 1 base; unmatched junction bases: 3. From germline, CDR1 is SQVTM and CDR2 ANQGSEA. The CDR3 DNA reads as TGCAGCGTCACAGGGGGCACGAACACTGAAGCTTTCTTT. Translating gives CSVTGGTNTEAFF.

This clonotype has a count of ten or more. This rearrangement joins TRBV5-6 to TRBJ2-3; a possible D gene is TRBD1 (5 bases). The V end lost 2 bases, the J end lost 0 bases, and 13 bases lay between the germline ends. Germline lookup yields CDR1 SGHDT and CDR2 YYEEEE. The CDR3 runs 16 residues. CDR3 DNA: TGTGCCAGCAGCTTTTACCAGGGCGCAAGCACAGATACGCAGTATTTT. This codes for CASSFYQGASTDTQYF.

Note on this clonotype: This may be a read error, as it is one base from a much larger clone. The rearrangement joins TRBV5-1 to TRBJ1-1; D call uncertain. Germline values: CDR1 SGHRS, CDR2 YFSETQ. The CDR3 contains 15 residues. The CDR3 region has the DNA TGCTCCAGCAGCTCCGGACGGTCCATGAACACTGAAGCTTTCTTT. This encodes CSSSSGRSMNTEAFF.

The rearrangement links TRBV15 to TRBJ2-1, with D perhaps being TRBD1 or TRBD2 (5 bases each). Trimming removed 5 bases from V and 7 bases from J, with 24 bases in between. The germline CDR1 and CDR2 sequences are LNHNV and YYDKDF (reference sequence). The CDR3 is 17 residues long. This chain's CDR3 is CATSPISRDLFLNEQFF. The CDR3 nucleotides are TGTGCCACCAGCCCGATATCCCGGGACCTCTTCCTGAATGAGCAGTTCTTC.

Many counts were recorded for this clonotype. The rearrangement uses TRBV3-1 and TRBJ2-2; no definite D call. V shed 2 bases and J shed 6 bases, with 10 bases lying between them. CDR3 length: 14 residues. From germline, CDR1 is LGHDT and CDR2 YNNKEL (reference sequence). CDR3 DNA sequence: TGTGCCAGCAGCCAAAACAGCGCTCCCGGGGAGCTGTTTTTT. It specifies CASSQNSAPGELFF.

Concerning this clonotype itself: The junction and the germline gene differ at one end; a read error may be behind it. The chain is built from TRBV25-1 and TRBJ1-1; 7 nucleotides agree with TRBD1. Looked up from germline, CDR1 is MGHDK and CDR2 is SYGVNS. This CDR3 contains 14 residues. Here the CDR3 DNA reads TGTTCCAGCAGCCAACAGGGGAAGAACACTGAAGCTTTCTTT. Its translation is CSSSQQGKNTEAFF.

This clonotype was observed many times. This sequence joins TRBV7-9 and TRBJ2-7; D may correspond to TRBD1 or TRBD2 (5 bases each). The length of the CDR3 is 14 residues. CDR1 and CDR2 (germline): SEHNR, FQNEAQ (reference sequence). V lost 6 bases to trimming and J lost 2 bases, with 14 bases between them. CDR3 loop: CASSQDGGPYEQYF. DNA of the CDR3: TGTGCCAGCAGTCAAGATGGGGGTCCCTACGAGCAGTACTTC.

The chain recombines TRBV3-1 with TRBJ2-2; 7 bases agree with TRBD2. This CDR3 region has 17 residues. V shed 4 bases, J shed 5 bases, and the junction held 13 bases outside the gene matches. Germline assignment: CDR1 LGHDT and CDR2 YNNKEL (reference sequence). Here the CDR3 DNA reads TGTGCCAGCAGCCCTCAGCCCCCGACTAGCTTGACCGGGGAGCTGTTTTTT. This codes for CASSPQPPTSLTGELFF.

A few counts support this clonotype. This chain links TRBV2 with TRBJ2-7, with D maybe TRBD1 (6 bases). Germline V lookup: CDR1 SNHLY, CDR2 FYNNEI. V lost 8 bases, J lost 2 bases, and 10 bases lay in between. The CDR3 is 12 residues long. CDR3 loop: CASVDRTYEQYV. The CDR3 DNA is TGTGCCAGCGTTGACAGGACCTACGAGCAGTACGTC.

This clonotype was seen repeatedly, ten times or more. The rearrangement uses TRBV4-3 and TRBJ2-1; 10 positions agree with TRBD2. CDR1 is LGHNA and CDR2 is YSLEER in the germline V gene. Germline trimming cut 4 bases from V and 7 bases from J; bases unmatched to any gene: 7. The CDR3 is made up of 15 amino acids. CDR3 bases: TGCGCCAGCAGCCCTCTAGCGGGGGAAGTGAATGAGCAGTTCTTC. Its protein is CASSPLAGEVNEQFF.

This clonotype was detected only a few times. This chain joins TRBV21-1 and TRBJ2-7; the D call in the table, TRBD2, was not verified against the DNA. TRBV21-1 is classified as a pseudogene. The CDR3 has 16 residues. Here the CDR3 reads CASSSKRGGKSYEQYF. CDR3 DNA sequence: TGTGCCAGCAGCTCAAAAAGAGGAGGGAAGTCCTACGAGCAGTACTTC.